The rows below give T cell receptor beta chains drawn from one sample of a study of graft-versus-host responses after intestinal transplantation. These receptors lack a known antigen. Using immunoSEQ multiplex PCR, the repertoire was profiled, and TCRdb retains in-frame clones only, with some absent. This sample has nearly 95,000 clones, with roughly 91% found just once. Sequenced here: unstimulated CD8+ T cells sorted from spleen or lymph node cells, sampled before intestinal transplant. Every receptor here comes from a human donor who received an intestinal transplant. Both conserved end residues are part of each CDR3. Each record gives: CDR3 DNA, CDR3 protein, V gene, clone size, J gene, D gene. D genes are given only for firm matches. Only some rows state a clone size, as once, few, many or a class for expanded clones.

CDR3 DNA: TGTGCCAGCAGTTTATCCCAGGACAGTCCTTATGGCTACACCTTC
CDR3 protein: CASSLSQDSPYGYTF
V gene: TRBV27
clone size: NA
J gene: TRBJ1-2
D gene: NA

CDR3 DNA: TGTGCCAGCAATTCAACAGGAGATAATGAAAAACTGTTTTTT
CDR3 protein: CASNSTGDNEKLFF
V gene: TRBV6-4
clone size: NA
J gene: TRBJ1-4
D gene: NA

CDR3 DNA: TGCGCCAGCAGCCAGCACGTCGGGGAGAACACTGAAGCTTTCTTT
CDR3 protein: CASSQHVGENTEAFF
V gene: TRBV4-3
clone size: medium-sized
J gene: TRBJ1-1
D gene: NA

CDR3 DNA: TGTGCCAGCAGCTTTGAGGGGGACGAGCAGTACTTC
CDR3 protein: CASSFEGDEQYF
V gene: TRBV13
clone size: NA
J gene: TRBJ2-7
D gene: NA

CDR3 DNA: TGTGCCAGCAGCCCGACTGATTCCGGGGAGCTGTTTTTT
CDR3 protein: CASSPTDSGELFF
V gene: TRBV14
clone size: NA
J gene: TRBJ2-2
D gene: NA

CDR3 DNA: TGCGCCAGCAGCCAAGACAGGAATTACAATGAGCAGTTCTTC
CDR3 protein: CASSQDRNYNEQFF
V gene: TRBV4-3
clone size: few
J gene: TRBJ2-1
D gene: NA

CDR3 DNA: TGTGCCAGGCAGGTGACTAATTCACCCCTCCACTTT
CDR3 protein: CARQVTNSPLHF
V gene: TRBV11-1
clone size: NA
J gene: TRBJ1-6
D gene: NA

CDR3 DNA: TGTGCCAGCAGCCCTCCTGGCTACACCTTC
CDR3 protein: CASSPPGYTF
V gene: TRBV2
clone size: few
J gene: TRBJ1-2
D gene: NA

CDR3 DNA: TGTGCCAGCAGCTGGACAGGGGCGGAAAATTCACCCCTCCACTTT
CDR3 protein: CASSWTGAENSPLHF
V gene: TRBV7-2
clone size: once
J gene: TRBJ1-6
D gene: TRBD1

CDR3 DNA: TGCGCCAGCAGCCACGGGACAGGGGGCACTGAAGCTTTCTTT
CDR3 protein: CASSHGTGGTEAFF
V gene: TRBV4-3
clone size: NA
J gene: TRBJ1-1
D gene: TRBD1

CDR3 DNA: TGTGCCAGCAGTCAGTGGCGGGGGGACATGGGGAACACTGAAGCTTTCTTT
CDR3 protein: CASSQWRGDMGNTEAFF
V gene: TRBV27
clone size: NA
J gene: TRBJ1-1
D gene: NA

CDR3 DNA: TGTGCCAGCAGCCTATTGCACCAAAGCTCCTACAATGAGCAGTTCTTC
CDR3 protein: CASSLLHQSSYNEQFF
V gene: TRBV2
clone size: NA
J gene: TRBJ2-1
D gene: NA

CDR3 DNA: TGTGCCAGCAGTACCGGGACAGGGACTTGGGAGCAGTACTTC
CDR3 protein: CASSTGTGTWEQYF
V gene: TRBV7-2
clone size: NA
J gene: TRBJ2-7
D gene: TRBD1

CDR3 DNA: TGTGCCAGCAGAACTAGACGGGACAGGGAAGTTGGCTACACCTTC
CDR3 protein: CASRTRRDREVGYTF
V gene: TRBV28
clone size: once
J gene: TRBJ1-2
D gene: TRBD1

CDR3 DNA: TGTGCCAGCAGCGCTAGCGGGGGAAGCTCCTACGAGCAGTACTTC
CDR3 protein: CASSASGGSSYEQYF
V gene: TRBV9
clone size: NA
J gene: TRBJ2-7
D gene: TRBD2

CDR3 DNA: TGTGCCAGCAGTGTAAGACAGGGCGGAGAGACCCAGTACTTC
CDR3 protein: CASSVRQGGETQYF
V gene: TRBV27
clone size: NA
J gene: TRBJ2-5
D gene: TRBD1

CDR3 DNA: TGTGCCAGCAGCCAAGTACCGGGGGGGCTTGGGGATGAGCAGTTCTTC
CDR3 protein: CASSQVPGGLGDEQFF
V gene: TRBV4-2
clone size: NA
J gene: TRBJ2-1
D gene: TRBD2

CDR3 DNA: TGTGCCAGTAGTATTGTAGGAGGGGTCGGGCAGCCCCAGCATTTT
CDR3 protein: CASSIVGGVGQPQHF
V gene: TRBV19
clone size: NA
J gene: TRBJ1-5
D gene: NA

CDR3 DNA: TGTGCCAGCAGCCCCTTTAGCGGGGGGGCCTACGAGCAGTACTTC
CDR3 protein: CASSPFSGGAYEQYF
V gene: TRBV14
clone size: once
J gene: TRBJ2-7
D gene: TRBD2

CDR3 DNA: TGTGCCAGCAGCCAATGGGAGGGGGGAACCACAGATACGCAGTATTTT
CDR3 protein: CASSQWEGGTTDTQYF
V gene: TRBV7-9
clone size: NA
J gene: TRBJ2-3
D gene: NA

CDR3 DNA: TGTGCCAGCAGCTTGGGTAGCGGGGGGGCCCTCGATACGCAGTATTTT
CDR3 protein: CASSLGSGGALDTQYF
V gene: TRBV5-6
clone size: NA
J gene: TRBJ2-3
D gene: TRBD2

CDR3 DNA: TGTGCCAGTAGTATCCTTGCTAGTTTGACGGAAGAGCAGTACTTC
CDR3 protein: CASSILASLTEEQYF
V gene: TRBV19
clone size: NA
J gene: TRBJ2-7
D gene: NA